This T cell receptor (beta chain) was identified in a study of vaccination effects on CD4 cells after COVID-19. A word on this clone: Its antigen remains unidentified.

The CDR3 runs 15 residues. V lost 5 bases, J lost 7 bases, and 7 bases stayed unmatched. Germline CDR1 is MNHEY and CDR2 is SMNVEV (reference sequence). Ahead of sequencing, the ViraFEST assay grew antigen-specific CD4+ T cells using viral peptide pools. After around 10 days in culture, the CD4+ T cells were isolated. Each participant was administered two doses of either the BNT162b2 or the mRNA-1273 vaccine. According to the study, vaccine recipients showed no prior SARS-CoV-2 infection and negative nucleocapsid antibodies. Culturing of some 2 million PBMC per well took place with roughly 10 IU/ml IL-2 and about 9.3 ug/ml peptides. Half the medium was replaced with IL-2 medium on days 3 and 7. Measured with immunoSEQ multiplex PCR; TCRdb has only the in-frame clones, and not every one. The sample contains 25,000 to 30,000 clones, roughly 70% of which appear only once. Study-level results: There were few convalescent patients in the study and no early post-infection timepoints.

The receptor was isolated from a human donor who received a COVID-19 vaccine. This specimen consisted of CD4+ T cells from PBMCs cultured with HCoV-NL63 spike peptides, obtained after COVID-19 vaccination. The chain uses TRBV27 and TRBJ1-4; 10 positions agree with TRBD1. This chain's CDR3 is CASSDPTGGVEKLFF. The DNA of the CDR3 is TGTGCCAGCAGTGACCCGACAGGGGGCGTTGAAAAACTGTTTTTT.